This T cell receptor beta chain was captured by sequencing in a study of regulatory T cells in long-lasting Graves disease. About the study: Antithyroid drugs had been taken by newly diagnosed Graves' patients for under 3 months.

Study-level findings and limits: The small sample size may have reduced accuracy.

This CDR3 contains 14 residues. V shed 3 bases and J shed 4 bases, with 10 bases lying between them. Germline lookup yields CDR1 MDHEN and CDR2 SYDVKM. Arm-PCR of CDR3 regions with iRepertoire HTBI primers generated TCR beta libraries. In the study's own analysis: Identified segments across samples numbered about 56 TRBV and about 15 TRBJ. Via MiXCR, TCRdb re-called the multiplex PCR reads, giving one row per CDR3 protein. The V and J calls here are based on TCRdb, not the publication. The sample consists of approximately 400,000 distinct CDR3 sequences, about 16% of them appearing once. This clonotype has at least ten counts. Its target is not known. As for time point: newly diagnosed GD, antithyroid drugs for less than 3 months. PBMCs were the source of the RNA used for TCR sequencing. These same data were also listed under a study on T cells in Graves' hyperthyroidism and ophthalmopathy.

The rearrangement links TRBV28 to TRBJ1-5; TRBD1 is a possible D gene (5 bases). Sequencing used peripheral blood mononuclear cells (PBMCs), obtained at new diagnosis, from a patient treated with antithyroid drugs. The TCR originated in a woman aged 30 to 39 with Graves disease. The CDR3 reads CASSFRRENQPQHF. Written as DNA, the CDR3 is TGTGCCAGCAGTTTTCGCAGGGAGAATCAGCCCCAGCATTTT.